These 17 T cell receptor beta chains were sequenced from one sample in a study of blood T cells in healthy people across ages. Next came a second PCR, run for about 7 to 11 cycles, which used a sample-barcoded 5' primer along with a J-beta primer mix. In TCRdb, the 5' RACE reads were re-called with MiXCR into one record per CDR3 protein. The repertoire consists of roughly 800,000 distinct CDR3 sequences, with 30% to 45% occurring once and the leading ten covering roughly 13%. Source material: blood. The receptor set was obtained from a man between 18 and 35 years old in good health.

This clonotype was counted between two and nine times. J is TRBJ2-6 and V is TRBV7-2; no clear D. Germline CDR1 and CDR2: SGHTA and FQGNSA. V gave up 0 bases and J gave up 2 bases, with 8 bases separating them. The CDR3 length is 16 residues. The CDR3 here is CASSLALSAGANVLTF. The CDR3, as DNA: TGTGCCAGCAGCTTAGCGTTGAGTGCTGGGGCCAACGTCCTGACTTTC. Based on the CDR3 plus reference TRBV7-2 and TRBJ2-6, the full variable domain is GAGVSQSPSNKVTEKGKDVELRCDPISGHTALYWYRQSLGQGLEFLIYFQGNSAPDKSGLPSDRFSAERTGGSVSTLTIQRTQQEDSAVYLCASSLALSAGANVLTFGAGSRLTVL.

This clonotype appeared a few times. CDR3 DNA sequence: TGTGCCAGCAGCACAACAGTGCTGGGCTATGGCTACACCTTC. It specifies CASSTTVLGYGYTF. J is TRBJ1-2 and V is TRBV7-9; D ambiguous. Germline values: CDR1 SEHNR, CDR2 FQNEAQ (reference sequence). Trimming cost V 5 bases and J 4 bases, with 14 bases left between them. The CDR3 is made up of 14 amino acids.

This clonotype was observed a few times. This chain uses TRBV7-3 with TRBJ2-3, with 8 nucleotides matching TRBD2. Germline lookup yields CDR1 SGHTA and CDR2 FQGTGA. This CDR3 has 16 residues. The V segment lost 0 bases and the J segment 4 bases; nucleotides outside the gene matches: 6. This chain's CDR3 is CASSLTGGGFADTQYF. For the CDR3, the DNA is TGTGCCAGCAGCTTAACTGGCGGGGGGTTCGCAGATACGCAGTATTTT.

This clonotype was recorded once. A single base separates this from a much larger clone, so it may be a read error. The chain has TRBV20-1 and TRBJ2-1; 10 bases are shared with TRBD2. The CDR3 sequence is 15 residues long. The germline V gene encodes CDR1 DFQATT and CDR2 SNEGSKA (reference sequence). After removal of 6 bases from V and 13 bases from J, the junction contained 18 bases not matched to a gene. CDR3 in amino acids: CSALPASGGFVDQFF. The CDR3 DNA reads TGCAGTGCCCTCCCTGCTAGCGGGGGATTTGTGGATCAGTTCTTC.

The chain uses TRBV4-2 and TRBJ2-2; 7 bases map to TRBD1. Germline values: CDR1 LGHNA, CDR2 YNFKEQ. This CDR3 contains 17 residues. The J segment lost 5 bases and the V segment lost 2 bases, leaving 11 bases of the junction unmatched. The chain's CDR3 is CASSQRVRQGDTGELFF. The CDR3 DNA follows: TGTGCCAGCAGCCAAAGGGTGAGACAGGGTGATACCGGGGAGCTGTTTTTT.

The CDR3 reads CAISDGTGLAGELFF. CDR3 in DNA: TGTGCCATCAGTGACGGGACAGGGCTGGCCGGGGAGCTGTTTTTT. V and J are TRBV10-3 and TRBJ2-2, with 9 bases lining up with TRBD1. The junction had 5 bases not matched to a gene; V was cut back by 3 bases and J by 6 bases. There are 15 residues in the CDR3. CDR1 is ENHRY and CDR2 is SYGVKD in the germline V gene.

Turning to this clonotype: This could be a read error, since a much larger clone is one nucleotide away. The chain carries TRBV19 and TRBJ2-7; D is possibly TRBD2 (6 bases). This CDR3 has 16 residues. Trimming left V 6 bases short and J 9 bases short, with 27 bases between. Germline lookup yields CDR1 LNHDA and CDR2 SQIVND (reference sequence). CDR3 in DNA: TGTGCCAGTAGCCCTTCACATTCCTCGACTAGTCGTGGGCAGTACTTC. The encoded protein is CASSPSHSSTSRGQYF.

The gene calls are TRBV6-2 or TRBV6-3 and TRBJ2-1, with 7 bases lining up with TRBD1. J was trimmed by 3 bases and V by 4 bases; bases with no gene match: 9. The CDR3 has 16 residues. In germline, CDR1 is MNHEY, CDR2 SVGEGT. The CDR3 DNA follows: TGTGCCAGCAGTTCCCCTAGGGACAGACGCTACAATGAGCAGTTCTTC. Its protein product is CASSSPRDRRYNEQFF.

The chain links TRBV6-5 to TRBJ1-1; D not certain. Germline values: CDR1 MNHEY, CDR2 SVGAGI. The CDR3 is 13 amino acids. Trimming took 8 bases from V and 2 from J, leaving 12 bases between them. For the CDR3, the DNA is TGTGCCAGCGTACCGGGCCCAAACACTGAAGCTTTCTTT. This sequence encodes CASVPGPNTEAFF.

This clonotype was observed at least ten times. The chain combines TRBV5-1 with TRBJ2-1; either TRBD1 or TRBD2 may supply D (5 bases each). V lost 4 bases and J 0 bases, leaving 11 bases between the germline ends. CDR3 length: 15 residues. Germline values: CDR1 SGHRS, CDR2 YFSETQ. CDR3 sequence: CASSPGTVSYNEQFF. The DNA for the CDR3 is TGCGCCAGCAGCCCCGGGACGGTCTCCTACAATGAGCAGTTCTTC.

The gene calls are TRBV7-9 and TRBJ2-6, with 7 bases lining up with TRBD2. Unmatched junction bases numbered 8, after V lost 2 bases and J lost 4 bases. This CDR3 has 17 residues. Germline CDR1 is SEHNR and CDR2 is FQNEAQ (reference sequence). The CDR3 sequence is CASSLSSRGGGANVLTF. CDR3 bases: TGTGCCAGCAGCTTAAGTTCCCGGGGAGGGGGGGCCAACGTCCTGACTTTC.

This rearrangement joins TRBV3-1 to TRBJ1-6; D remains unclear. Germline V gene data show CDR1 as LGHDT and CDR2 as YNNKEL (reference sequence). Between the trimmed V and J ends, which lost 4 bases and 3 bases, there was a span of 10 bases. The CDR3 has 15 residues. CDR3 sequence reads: CASSPYRGYNSPLHF. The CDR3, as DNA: TGTGCCAGCAGCCCATACCGGGGCTATAATTCACCCCTCCACTTT.

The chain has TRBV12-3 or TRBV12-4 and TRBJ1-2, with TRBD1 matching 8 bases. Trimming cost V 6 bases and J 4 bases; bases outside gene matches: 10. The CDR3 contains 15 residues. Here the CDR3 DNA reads TGTGCCAGCAGACCCGGACAGGGAGGAAGCTATGGCTACACCTTC. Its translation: CASRPGQGGSYGYTF.

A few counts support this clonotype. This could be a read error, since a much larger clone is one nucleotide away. The CDR3 reads CSASPGAAYGQYF. The CDR3 region has the DNA TGCAGTGCTAGTCCAGGGGCTGCCTACGGGCAGTACTTC. J is TRBJ2-5 and V is TRBV20-1, with a possible D match to TRBD1 (6 bases). The CDR3 has 13 residues. CDR1 and CDR2 (germline): DFQATT, SNEGSKA (reference sequence). V was clipped by 3 bases and J by 11 bases, with 19 bases between them.

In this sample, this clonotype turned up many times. CDR3 DNA: TGTGCCAGCAGTTTACCCTACAATGAGCAGTTCTTC. This encodes CASSLPYNEQFF. The rearrangement joins TRBV12-3 or TRBV12-4 to TRBJ2-1; D ambiguous. The germline V and J ends were trimmed by 2 bases and 2 bases, with 1 base remaining between them. The CDR3 consists of 12 residues.

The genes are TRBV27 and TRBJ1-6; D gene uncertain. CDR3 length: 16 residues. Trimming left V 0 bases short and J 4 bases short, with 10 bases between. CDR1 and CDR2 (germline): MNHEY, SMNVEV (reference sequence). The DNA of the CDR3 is TGTGCCAGCAGTTTATCCCCCGGACTTTATAATTCACCCCTCCACTTT. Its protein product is CASSLSPGLYNSPLHF.

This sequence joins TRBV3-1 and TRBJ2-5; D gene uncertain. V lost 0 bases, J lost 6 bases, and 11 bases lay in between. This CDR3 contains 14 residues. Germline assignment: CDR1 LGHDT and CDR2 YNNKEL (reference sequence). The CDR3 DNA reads TGTGCCAGCAGCCAAGATCCGGTAATGAAGACCCAGTACTTC. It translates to CASSQDPVMKTQYF.